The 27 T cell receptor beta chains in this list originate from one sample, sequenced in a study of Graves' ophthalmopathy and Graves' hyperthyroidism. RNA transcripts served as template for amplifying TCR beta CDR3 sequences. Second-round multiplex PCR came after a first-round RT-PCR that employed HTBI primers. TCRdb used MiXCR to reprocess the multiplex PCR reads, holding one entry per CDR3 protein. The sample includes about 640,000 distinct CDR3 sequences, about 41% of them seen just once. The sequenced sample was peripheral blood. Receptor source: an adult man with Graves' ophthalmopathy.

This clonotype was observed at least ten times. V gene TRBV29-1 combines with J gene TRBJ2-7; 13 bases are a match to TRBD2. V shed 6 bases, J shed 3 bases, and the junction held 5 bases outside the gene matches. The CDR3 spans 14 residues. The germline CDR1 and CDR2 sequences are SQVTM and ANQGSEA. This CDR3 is CSVVGLAGVYEQYF. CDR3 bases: TGCAGCGTCGTCGGACTAGCGGGAGTCTACGAGCAGTACTTC.

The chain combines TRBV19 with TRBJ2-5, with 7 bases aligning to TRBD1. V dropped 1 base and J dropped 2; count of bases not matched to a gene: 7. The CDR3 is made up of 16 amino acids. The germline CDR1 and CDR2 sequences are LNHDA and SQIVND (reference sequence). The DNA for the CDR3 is TGTGCCAGTAGTATAGGTCCGACAGGGTATCAAGAGACCCAGTACTTC. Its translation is CASSIGPTGYQETQYF.

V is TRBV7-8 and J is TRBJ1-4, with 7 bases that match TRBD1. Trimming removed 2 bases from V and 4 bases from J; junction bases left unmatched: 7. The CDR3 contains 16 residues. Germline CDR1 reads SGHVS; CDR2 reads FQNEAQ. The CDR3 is CASSLIRGTDNEKLFF. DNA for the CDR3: TGTGCCAGCAGCTTAATCCGCGGGACAGATAATGAAAAACTGTTTTTT.

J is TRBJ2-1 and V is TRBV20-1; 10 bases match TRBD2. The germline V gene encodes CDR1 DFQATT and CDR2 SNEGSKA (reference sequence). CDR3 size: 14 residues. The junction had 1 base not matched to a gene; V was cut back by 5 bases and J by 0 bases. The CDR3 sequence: CSAWTSGSYNEQFF. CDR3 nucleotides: TGCAGTGCTTGGACTAGCGGCTCCTACAATGAGCAGTTCTTC.

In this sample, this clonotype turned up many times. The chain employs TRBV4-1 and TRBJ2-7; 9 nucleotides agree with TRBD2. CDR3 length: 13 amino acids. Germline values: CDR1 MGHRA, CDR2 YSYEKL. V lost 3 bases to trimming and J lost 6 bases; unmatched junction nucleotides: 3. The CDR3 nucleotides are TGCGCCAGCAGCCAGGGACTAGCAGGCGAGCAGTACTTC. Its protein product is CASSQGLAGEQYF.

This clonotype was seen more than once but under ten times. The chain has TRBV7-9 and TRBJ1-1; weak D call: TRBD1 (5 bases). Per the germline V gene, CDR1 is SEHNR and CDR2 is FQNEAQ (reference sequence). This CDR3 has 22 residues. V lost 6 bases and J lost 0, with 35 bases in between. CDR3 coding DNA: TGTGCCAGCAGGGCAGATTTCGGGGACTCTGAAGCCGTGAGGGCGGTGAACACTGAAGCTTTCTTT. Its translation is CASRADFGDSEAVRAVNTEAFF.

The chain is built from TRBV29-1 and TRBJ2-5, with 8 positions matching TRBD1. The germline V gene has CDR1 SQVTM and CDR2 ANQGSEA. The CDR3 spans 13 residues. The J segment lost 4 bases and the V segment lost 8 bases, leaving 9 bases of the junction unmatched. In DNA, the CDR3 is TGCAGCACCTGGACAGGGATCGGAGAGACCCAGTACTTC. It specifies CSTWTGIGETQYF.

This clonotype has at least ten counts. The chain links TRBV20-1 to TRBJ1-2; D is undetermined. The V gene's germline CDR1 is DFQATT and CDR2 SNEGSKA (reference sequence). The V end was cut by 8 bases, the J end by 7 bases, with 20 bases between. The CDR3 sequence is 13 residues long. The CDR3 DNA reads TGCAGTACCCACCCTGGAGGTAAAAGTGGCTACACCTTC. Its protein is CSTHPGGKSGYTF.

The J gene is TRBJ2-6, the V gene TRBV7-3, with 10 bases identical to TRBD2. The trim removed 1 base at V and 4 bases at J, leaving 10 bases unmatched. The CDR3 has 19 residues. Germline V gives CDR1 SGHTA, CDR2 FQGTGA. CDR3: CASSLNPSGSLGGANVLTF. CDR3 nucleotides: TGTGCCAGCAGCTTAAACCCTAGCGGGAGCCTTGGAGGGGCCAACGTCCTGACTTTC.

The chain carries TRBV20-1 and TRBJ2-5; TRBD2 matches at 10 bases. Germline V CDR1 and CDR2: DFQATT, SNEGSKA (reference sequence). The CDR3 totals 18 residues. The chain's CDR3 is CSVLGLAEANTGEETQYF. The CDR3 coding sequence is TGCAGCGTCCTTGGACTAGCGGAGGCGAACACCGGGGAAGAGACCCAGTACTTC.

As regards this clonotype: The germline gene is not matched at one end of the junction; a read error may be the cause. This chain's CDR3 is CAWSPGSDPLRF. The CDR3, as DNA: TGTGCCTGGAGCCCCGGGTCAGATCCTCTGCGTTTT. J is TRBJ1-5 and V is TRBV30; D is uncertain. Germline V gene sequence: CDR1 GTSNPN, CDR2 SVGIG (reference sequence). CDR3 length equals 12 residues.

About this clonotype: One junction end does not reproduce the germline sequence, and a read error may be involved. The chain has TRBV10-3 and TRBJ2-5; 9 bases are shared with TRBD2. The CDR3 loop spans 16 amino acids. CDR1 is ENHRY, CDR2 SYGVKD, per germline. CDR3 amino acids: CASSYLKTSGKETQYF. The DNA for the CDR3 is TGTGCCAGCAGTTACCTTAAGACTAGCGGCAAAGAGACCCAGTACTTC.

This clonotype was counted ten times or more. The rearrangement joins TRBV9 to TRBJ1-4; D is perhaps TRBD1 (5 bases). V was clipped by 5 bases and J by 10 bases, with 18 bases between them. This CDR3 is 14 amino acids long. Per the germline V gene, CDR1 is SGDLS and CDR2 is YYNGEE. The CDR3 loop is CASSPPGTGGKLFF. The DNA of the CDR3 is TGTGCCAGCAGTCCGCCAGGGACGGGGGGAAAACTGTTTTTT.

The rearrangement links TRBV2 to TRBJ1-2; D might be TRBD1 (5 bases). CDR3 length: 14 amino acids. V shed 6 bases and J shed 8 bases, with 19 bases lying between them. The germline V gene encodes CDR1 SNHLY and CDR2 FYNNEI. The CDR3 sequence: CASRTRGRGDGYTF. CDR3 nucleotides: TGTGCCAGCAGGACCCGAGGTAGGGGAGACGGCTACACCTTC. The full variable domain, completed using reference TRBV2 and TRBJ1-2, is EPEVTQTPSHQVTQMGQEVILRCVPISNHLYFYWYRQILGQKVEFLVSFYNNEISEKSEIFDDQFSVERPDGSNFTLKIRSTKLEDSAMYFCASRTRGRGDGYTFGSGTRLTVV.

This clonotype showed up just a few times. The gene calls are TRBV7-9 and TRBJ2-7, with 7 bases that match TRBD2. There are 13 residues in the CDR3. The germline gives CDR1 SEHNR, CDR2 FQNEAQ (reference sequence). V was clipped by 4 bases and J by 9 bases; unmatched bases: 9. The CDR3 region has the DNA TGTGCCAGCAGCTCCTTCCTAGCGGACGGGCAGTACTTC. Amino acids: CASSSFLADGQYF.

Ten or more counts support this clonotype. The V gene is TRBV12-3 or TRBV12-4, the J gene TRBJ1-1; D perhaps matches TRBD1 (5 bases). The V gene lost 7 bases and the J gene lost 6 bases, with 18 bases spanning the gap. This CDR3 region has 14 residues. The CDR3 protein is CASIPGGTGSEAFF. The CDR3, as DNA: TGTGCCAGCATTCCCGGAGGGACGGGCTCTGAAGCTTTCTTT.

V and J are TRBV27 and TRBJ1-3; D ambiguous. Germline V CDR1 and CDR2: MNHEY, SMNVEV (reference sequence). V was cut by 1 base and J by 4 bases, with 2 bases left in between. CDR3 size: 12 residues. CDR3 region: CASSLFGNTIYF. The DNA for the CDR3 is TGTGCCAGCAGTTTATTCGGAAACACCATATATTTT.

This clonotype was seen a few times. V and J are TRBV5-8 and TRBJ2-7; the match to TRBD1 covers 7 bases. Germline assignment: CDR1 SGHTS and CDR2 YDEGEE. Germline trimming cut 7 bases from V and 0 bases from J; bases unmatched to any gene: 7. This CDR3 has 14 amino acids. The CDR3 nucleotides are TGTGCCAGCCACAAGGACAGGTTCTCCTACGAGCAGTACTTC. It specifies CASHKDRFSYEQYF.

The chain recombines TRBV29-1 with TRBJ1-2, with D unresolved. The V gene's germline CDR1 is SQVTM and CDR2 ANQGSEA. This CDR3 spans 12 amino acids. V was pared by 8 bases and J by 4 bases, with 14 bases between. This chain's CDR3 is CSTSGGIYGYTF. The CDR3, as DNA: TGCAGCACCTCGGGAGGGATCTATGGCTACACCTTC.

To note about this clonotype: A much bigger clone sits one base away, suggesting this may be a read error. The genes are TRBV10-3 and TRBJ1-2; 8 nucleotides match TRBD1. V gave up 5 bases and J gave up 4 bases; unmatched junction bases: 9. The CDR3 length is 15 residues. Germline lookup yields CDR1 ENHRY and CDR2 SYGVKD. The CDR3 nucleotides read TGTGCCATCAGTCTGACACCAGGGGGCAGCTATGGCTACACCTTC. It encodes CAISLTPGGSYGYTF.

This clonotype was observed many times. The CDR3 nucleotides are TGCGCCAGCGCCGCGGCGGGGGGGGACTTGGAGCAGTACTTC. It yields the protein CASAAAGGDLEQYF. V and J are TRBV5-1 and TRBJ2-7; 9 bases align to TRBD2. CDR3 length: 14 residues. The J segment lost 7 bases and the V segment lost 7 bases, leaving 12 bases of the junction unmatched. CDR1 SGHRS and CDR2 YFSETQ come from the germline V gene. The full variable domain, rest sourced from reference TRBV5-1 and TRBJ2-7, is KAGVTQTPRYLIKTRGQQVTLSCSPISGHRSVSWYQQTPGQGLQFLFEYFSETQRNKGNFPGRFSGRQFSNSRSEMNVSTLELGDSALYLCASAAAGGDLEQYFGPGTRLTVT.

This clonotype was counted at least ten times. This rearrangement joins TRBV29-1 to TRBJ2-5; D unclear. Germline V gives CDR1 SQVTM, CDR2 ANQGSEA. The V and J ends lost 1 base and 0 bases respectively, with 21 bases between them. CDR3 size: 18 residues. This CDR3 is CSVEVFGYGDSDQETQYF. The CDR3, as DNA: TGCAGCGTTGAAGTCTTTGGTTATGGGGATTCCGACCAAGAGACCCAGTACTTC. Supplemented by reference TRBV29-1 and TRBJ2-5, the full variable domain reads SAVISQKPSRDICQRGTSLTIQCQVDSQVTMMFWYRQQPGQSLTLIATANQGSEATYESGFVIDKFPISRPNLTFSTLTVSNMSPEDSSIYLCSVEVFGYGDSDQETQYFGPGTRLLVL.

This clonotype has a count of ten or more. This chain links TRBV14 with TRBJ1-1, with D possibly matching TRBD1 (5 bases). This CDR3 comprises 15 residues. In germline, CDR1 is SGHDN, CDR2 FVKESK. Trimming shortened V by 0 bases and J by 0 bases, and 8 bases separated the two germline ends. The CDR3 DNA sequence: TGTGCCAGCAGCCAAGATCGACAGATGAACACTGAAGCTTTCTTT. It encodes CASSQDRQMNTEAFF.

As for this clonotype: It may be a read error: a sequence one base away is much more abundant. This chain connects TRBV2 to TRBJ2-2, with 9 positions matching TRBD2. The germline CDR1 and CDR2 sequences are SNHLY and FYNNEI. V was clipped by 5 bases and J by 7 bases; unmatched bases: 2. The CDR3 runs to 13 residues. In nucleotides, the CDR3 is TGTGCCAGCAGTAGCGGGGGGCGCGGGGAGCTGTTTTTT. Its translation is CASSSGGRGELFF.

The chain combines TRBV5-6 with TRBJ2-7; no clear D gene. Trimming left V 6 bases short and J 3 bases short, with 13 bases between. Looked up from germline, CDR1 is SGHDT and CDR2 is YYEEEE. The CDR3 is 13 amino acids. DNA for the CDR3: TGTGCCAGCACCATCTGGACGGACTACGAGCAGTACTTC. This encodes CASTIWTDYEQYF.

The chain's CDR3 is CASSHTPGEQYF. CDR3 nucleotides: TGTGCCAGCAGTCATACACCCGGCGAGCAGTACTTC. This sequence joins TRBV6-2 or TRBV6-3 and TRBJ2-7; D gene uncertain. Trimming cost V 5 bases and J 6 bases, with 11 bases left between them. Per the germline V gene, CDR1 is MNHEY and CDR2 is SVGEGT. The length of the CDR3 is 12 residues.

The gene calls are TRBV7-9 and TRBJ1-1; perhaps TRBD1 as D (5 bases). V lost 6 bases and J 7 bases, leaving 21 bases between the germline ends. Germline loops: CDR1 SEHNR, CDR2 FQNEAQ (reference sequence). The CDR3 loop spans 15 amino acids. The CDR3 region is CASSEAGGGRLEAFF. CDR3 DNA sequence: TGTGCCAGCAGTGAAGCAGGCGGGGGTCGCCTTGAAGCTTTCTTT.